One T cell receptor (beta chain) is described in this entry. These data belong to a study of T cell responses to AZD1222 COVID-19 vaccine. Here immunoSEQ multiplex PCR was the method, and the copy in TCRdb shows in-frame clones only, minus some. The table lists about 70,000 clones, 84% of them singletons. Looked up from germline, CDR1 is MDHEN and CDR2 is SYDVKM. V lost 4 bases and J 3 bases, leaving 17 bases between the germline ends. The CDR3 has 16 residues. The clonotype originates from an adult in good health. The V and J genes are TRBV28 and TRBJ2-3; D might be TRBD1 (6 bases). The material sequenced was peripheral blood, taken on day 0 of AZD1222 vaccination. CDR3 amino acids: CASSSAGQSSTDTQYF. The CDR3 nucleotides read TGTGCCAGCAGTTCGGCAGGACAGTCGAGTACAGATACGCAGTATTTT. The full variable domain, its missing parts supplied by reference TRBV28 and TRBJ2-3, is DVKVTQSSRYLVKRTGEKVFLECVQDMDHENMFWYRQDPGLGLRLIYFSYDVKMKEKGDIPEGYSVSREKKERFSLILESASTNQTSMYLCASSSAGQSSTDTQYFGPGTRLTVL.